This note documents a single T cell receptor (beta chain) sequence. Sequencing used immunoSEQ multiplex PCR; TCRdb keeps in-frame clones, though not all of them. The table lists around 70,000 clones, about 95% of them singletons, with more than 2.5% in the top ten. Germline CDR1 is SGHNT and CDR2 is YYREEE (reference sequence). V lost 0 bases, J lost 3 bases, and 13 bases lay in between. The CDR3 totals 15 residues. This entry belongs to a study of control samples from healthy donors and cancer patients. V usage is TRBV5-4 and J usage is TRBJ2-7; possibly TRBD1 or TRBD2 for D (5 bases each). The sample was blood. The receptor was derived from a woman aged 25-40 years in good health. The CDR3 DNA reads as TGTGCCAGCAGCTTGGCCCTCGGGGCGTACTACGAGCAGTACGTC. This translates into CASSLALGAYYEQYV.